A selection of T cell receptor beta chains follows, all from one sample in a study of T cells after yellow fever vaccination. TCRdb fed the 5' RACE reads into MiXCR, producing one record per CDR3 protein. Here the sample spans hundreds of thousands of distinct CDR3 sequences, 15% to 20% being singletons. The source material was PBMCs, sampled 15 days after the yellow fever booster vaccination. These receptors all stem from a young man who received the YFV17D yellow fever vaccine. Both conserved end residues are part of each CDR3. D genes are given only for firm matches. The size of a clone is reported for some rows only, either as once, few or many, or as a class for expanded clones.

length: 14
size: -
J: TRBJ2-7
D: -
V: TRBV15
CDR3: CATSRGDSSYEQYF
DNA: TGTGCCACCAGCAGAGGGGACTCCTCCTACGAGCAGTACTTC

length: 13
size: few
J: TRBJ2-7
D: -
V: TRBV24-1
CDR3: CATQPAGFHEQYF
DNA: TGTGCCACCCAGCCTGCAGGGTTCCACGAGCAGTACTTC

length: 13
size: -
J: TRBJ2-7
D: -
V: TRBV6-1
CDR3: CASSRLDSYEQYF
DNA: TGTGCCAGCAGTAGGCTGGATTCCTACGAGCAGTACTTC

length: 16
size: few
J: TRBJ2-5
D: TRBD2
V: TRBV6-2/TRBV6-3
CDR3: CASSKLGLAGQETQYF
DNA: TGTGCCAGCAGTAAGCTGGGACTAGCGGGCCAAGAGACCCAGTACTTC

length: 15
size: few
J: TRBJ2-2
D: -
V: TRBV7-9
CDR3: CASTEGPANTGELFF
DNA: TGTGCCAGCACCGAGGGGCCAGCAAACACCGGGGAGCTGTTTTTT

length: 16
size: -
J: TRBJ2-3
D: -
V: TRBV9
CDR3: CASSGKNRDQRDTQYF
DNA: TGTGCCAGCAGCGGGAAAAACAGGGACCAGAGAGATACGCAGTATTTT

length: 14
size: -
J: TRBJ1-1
D: -
V: TRBV7-2
CDR3: CASSRPGSQIEAFF
DNA: TGTGCCAGCAGCCGCCCGGGATCTCAAATTGAAGCTTTCTTT

length: 14
size: -
J: TRBJ2-7
D: -
V: TRBV12-3/TRBV12-4
CDR3: CASSLKEGSYEQYF
DNA: TGTGCCAGCAGTTTAAAGGAGGGTTCCTACGAGCAGTACTTC

length: 11
size: -
J: TRBJ2-1
D: -
V: TRBV7-9
CDR3: CASTPLNEQFF
DNA: TGTGCCAGCACCCCCCTTAATGAGCAGTTCTTC

length: 12
size: -
J: TRBJ2-3
D: TRBD1
V: TRBV20-1
CDR3: CSPRGSTDTQYF
DNA: TGCAGTCCCAGGGGGAGCACAGATACGCAGTATTTT

length: 13
size: -
J: TRBJ2-3
D: -
V: TRBV25-1
CDR3: CASSETAPNTQYF
DNA: TGTGCCAGCAGTGAAACGGCACCCAATACGCAGTATTTT

length: 14
size: few
J: TRBJ2-1
D: TRBD2
V: TRBV18
CDR3: CASSSGTSGKVLFF
DNA: TGTGCCAGCTCAAGCGGGACTAGCGGGAAGGTTCTGTTCTTC

length: 12
size: -
J: TRBJ2-3
D: -
V: TRBV20-1
CDR3: CSARPRGSTQYF
DNA: TGCAGTGCTAGGCCCCGGGGGTCTACGCAGTATTTT

length: 14
size: few
J: TRBJ1-1
D: -
V: TRBV4-3
CDR3: CASSQIGLNTEAFF
DNA: TGCGCCAGCAGCCAAATAGGGCTGAACACTGAAGCTTTCTTT

length: 16
size: -
J: TRBJ2-2
D: TRBD2
V: TRBV6-2/TRBV6-3
CDR3: CASSYSMSSGTGELFF
DNA: TGTGCCAGCAGTTACTCGATGTCTAGCGGGACCGGGGAGCTGTTTTTT

length: 14
size: -
J: TRBJ2-4
D: -
V: TRBV7-2
CDR3: CASSSNYGEDIQYF
DNA: TGTGCCAGCAGTTCAAACTACGGGGAGGACATTCAGTACTTC

length: 13
size: few
J: TRBJ2-3
D: -
V: TRBV20-1
CDR3: CSGGGPSTDTQYF
DNA: TGCAGTGGTGGGGGACCCAGCACAGATACGCAGTATTTT

length: 14
size: -
J: TRBJ2-1
D: -
V: TRBV18
CDR3: CASSPAGLGDEQFF
DNA: TGTGCCAGCTCACCAGCCGGGCTGGGCGATGAGCAGTTCTTC

length: 15
size: few
J: TRBJ2-3
D: TRBD1
V: TRBV28
CDR3: CASRNTGEGTDTQYF
DNA: TGTGCCAGCAGGAATACAGGGGAAGGGACAGATACGCAGTATTTT

length: 15
size: -
J: TRBJ1-6
D: -
V: TRBV10-3
CDR3: CAIRAQGGGNSPLHF
DNA: TGTGCCATCAGAGCCCAGGGTGGAGGGAATTCACCCCTCCACTTT

length: 14
size: few
J: TRBJ2-2
D: TRBD1
V: TRBV29-1
CDR3: CSVSPGQGSGELFF
DNA: TGCAGCGTCTCTCCGGGACAGGGGTCCGGGGAGCTGTTTTTT

length: 13
size: few
J: TRBJ2-1
D: -
V: TRBV29-1
CDR3: CSVQRLAVDSEFF
DNA: TGCAGCGTCCAAAGGCTAGCCGTAGACTCGGAGTTCTTC

length: 15
size: few
J: TRBJ2-7
D: -
V: TRBV20-1
CDR3: CSAHIMGGVSYEQYF
DNA: TGCAGTGCTCACATTATGGGGGGCGTCTCCTACGAGCAGTACTTC

length: 14
size: -
J: TRBJ1-5
D: -
V: TRBV7-9
CDR3: CASSLAAGNQPQHF
DNA: TGTGCCAGCAGCTTAGCGGCAGGCAATCAGCCCCAGCATTTT